This is a list of T cell receptor beta chains from one sample in a study of blood T cell repertoires in COVID-19. Data came from immunoSEQ multiplex PCR; TCRdb stores just in-frame clones and leaves some out. The repertoire holds around 300,000 clones, approximately 86% seen once, with approximately 2.4% in the top ten. The sequencing sample was made of PBMCs or T cells enriched from blood (not recorded which). These receptors were obtained from a woman between 18 and 30 years old who had recovered from COVID-19. The CDR3 runs from the conserved cysteine through the conserved F or W.

length,V,CDR3
15,TRBV6-2/TRBV6-3,CASSHRDRGANVLTF
15,TRBV2,CASPIPTGHLGGYTF
16,TRBV6-5,CASSYISPPSSYEQYF
15,TRBV6-2/TRBV6-3,CASSWSGGAINEQFF
17,TRBV5-1,CASSLDPGGSVEEKLFF
16,TRBV5-6,CASSAGQGFIGYGYTF
16,TRBV4-2,CASSPWEGGRTDTQYF
17,TRBV28,CASSSLPTGLDPYEQYF
12,TRBV19,CASSMDSQPQHF
14,TRBV27,CASRGAGGNYEQYF
16,TRBV28,CASSILTGNPDYEQYF
13,TRBV30,CAWSVLLQETQYF
13,TRBV4-3,CASSQTVDQPQHF
13,TRBV28,CASGTGGIHEQYF
12,TRBV28,CASSSQGGPLHF
16,TRBV30,CAWSARLAGGSGKQYF
15,TRBV28,CASNLIAGEINEQFF
13,TRBV24-1,CATSDLAGVEQYF
14,TRBV27,CASRPRRVVQPQHF
16,TRBV5-1,CASSNPTVPTSGGYTF
16,TRBV7-3,CASSPNGQGMNYGYTF
14,TRBV29-1,CSVDREGSYNEQFF
14,TRBV2,CASSLTGGQETQYF
15,TRBV6-5,CASREGLAGGYEQYF